This T cell receptor (beta chain) was sequenced in a study of blood T cell repertoires in COVID-19. Trimming removed 5 bases at V and 3 bases at J, with 8 bases between. This CDR3 is 12 amino acids long. Germline V lookup: CDR1 SGHDN, CDR2 FVKESK. TCRdb's copy holds only in-frame clones and misses some; the assay was immunoSEQ multiplex PCR. This table has around 270,000 clones, 84% appearing once. V gene TRBV14 combines with J gene TRBJ2-7, with D possibly matching TRBD1 (5 bases). The sequenced sample consisted of peripheral blood. This sequence originates from a woman aged 40 to 55 who had recovered from COVID-19. The CDR3 region is CASSGRGYEQYF. The CDR3 bases are TGTGCCAGCAGCGGTAGGGGCTACGAGCAGTACTTC.